The next 8 T cell receptor beta chains were all read from a single sample in a study of blood T cell repertoires in COVID-19. The data were produced by immunoSEQ multiplex PCR, yet TCRdb's version contains in-frame clones alone and is incomplete. The repertoire holds 300,000 to 400,000 clones, with 89% as singletons. The sequenced sample consisted of PBMCs or T cells enriched from blood (not recorded which). The receptors originated from a man aged 55 to 70 who had recovered from COVID-19.

J is TRBJ1-4 and V is TRBV28; D is unresolved. CDR3 length equals 12 residues. V lost 4 bases to trimming and J lost 6 bases, with 6 bases between them. Germline V gene lookup returns CDR1 MDHEN and CDR2 SYDVKM. The CDR3 DNA reads as TGTGCCAGCAGTTCAGTATATGAAAAACTGTTTTTT. Its protein product is CASSSVYEKLFF.

The chain couples TRBV5-8 to TRBJ1-1; D remains ambiguous. The CDR3 extends over 17 amino acids. The germline CDR1 and CDR2 sequences are SGHTS and YDEGEE. Trimming shortened V by 6 bases and J by 0 bases, and 21 bases separated the two germline ends. The CDR3 region is CASKSLVFAGMNTEAFF. The CDR3 coding sequence is TGTGCCAGCAAATCTCTGGTTTTTGCGGGAATGAACACTGAAGCTTTCTTT.

This clone has more than one count but fewer than ten. J is TRBJ1-1 and V is TRBV9, with 10 bases aligning to TRBD1. V gave up 4 bases and J gave up 4 bases; unmatched junction bases: 10. The length of the CDR3 is 16 residues. Germline CDR1 SGDLS, CDR2 YYNGEE. The chain's CDR3 is CASSPGQGRVGTEAFF. For the CDR3, the DNA is TGTGCCAGCAGCCCGGGACAGGGGAGGGTTGGCACTGAAGCTTTCTTT. The full variable domain, completed using reference TRBV9 and TRBJ1-1, is DSGVTQTPKHLITATGQRVTLRCSPRSGDLSVYWYQQSLDQGLQFLIQYYNGEERAKGNILERFSAQQFPDLHSELNLSSLELGDSALYFCASSPGQGRVGTEAFFGQGTRLTVV.

The V gene is TRBV24-1, the J gene TRBJ2-1; 10 bases line up with TRBD2. Germline V gene data show CDR1 as KGHDR and CDR2 as SFDVKD. V lost 4 bases, J lost 6 bases, and 8 bases stayed unmatched. This CDR3 is built from 16 residues. The CDR3 nucleotides are TGTGCCACCAGTGACCCAGCGGGAGGGCAGTTCAATGAGCAGTTCTTC. Protein product: CATSDPAGGQFNEQFF.

V and J are TRBV11-2 and TRBJ1-1; D is undetermined. The length of the CDR3 is 15 residues. Germline CDR1 reads SGHAT; CDR2 reads FQNNGV. Trimming took off 6 bases at V and 1 base at J, with 15 bases between the two ends. The CDR3 sequence: CASRPRAWENTEAFF. CDR3 DNA sequence: TGTGCCAGCAGGCCGCGGGCATGGGAGAACACTGAAGCTTTCTTT. The full variable domain, its missing parts supplied by reference TRBV11-2 and TRBJ1-1, is EAGVAQSPRYKIIEKRQSVAFWCNPISGHATLYWYQQILGQGPKLLIQFQNNGVVDDSQLPKDRFSAERLKGVDSTLKIQPAKLEDSAVYLCASRPRAWENTEAFFGQGTRLTVV.

The chain couples TRBV27 to TRBJ2-1; D uncertain. CDR3 length: 13 residues. Trimming cost V 3 bases and J 7 bases, with 10 bases left between them. CDR1 MNHEY and CDR2 SMNVEV come from the germline V gene (reference sequence). For the CDR3, the DNA is TGTGCCAGCAGTTTCTTGGCGACTAATGAGCAGTTCTTC. Translating gives CASSFLATNEQFF.

The chain links TRBV28 to TRBJ1-6; TRBD1 aligns across 7 bases. The CDR3 runs to 17 residues. V was clipped by 3 bases and J by 2 bases; unmatched bases: 7. Germline V gene sequence: CDR1 MDHEN, CDR2 SYDVKM. This CDR3 is CASSFPQGVAYNSPLHF. In nucleotides, the CDR3 is TGTGCCAGCAGTTTCCCCCAGGGGGTCGCCTATAATTCACCCCTCCACTTT.

The chain joins TRBV11-2 to TRBJ2-1; D unclear. The germline gives CDR1 SGHAT, CDR2 FQNNGV. Trimming pared 3 bases from V and 0 bases from J, leaving 9 bases between. The CDR3 contains 15 residues. CDR3 sequence (DNA): TGTGCCAGCAGCTTTACTCGGAGCTCCTACAATGAGCAGTTCTTC. Protein: CASSFTRSSYNEQFF.